The sequence of this T cell receptor beta chain was determined in a study of T-cell reconstitution after alpha-beta-depleted transplantation in children. Overall study findings and caveats: Once a year had passed after transplant, T-cell counts and diversity came mostly from newly produced T cells. There were some patients whose high TCRbeta diversity at day 60 came from surviving recipient T cells and thymic progenitors. The study reportedly traced alpha-beta T cells about two months after transplant to several hundred expanded graft clones.

Between the trimmed V and J ends, which lost 1 base and 7 bases, there was a span of 9 bases. Germline CDR1 is SGHRS and CDR2 is YFSETQ. This CDR3 comprises 13 residues. TCRbeta library construction was performed incorporating unique molecular identifiers. A single record per CDR3 protein comes from TCRdb applying MiXCR to the PCR reads. The table lists 200,000 to 250,000 distinct CDR3 sequences, about 11% of them singletons. In its sample, this clonotype was seen many times. Its antigen is still unknown. Sequenced material: PBMCs, taken before TCRalphabeta/CD19-depleted stem cell transplant. The TCR sequence derives from a child less than two years old with acute myeloid leukemia, due to receive a stem cell transplant. V usage is TRBV5-1 and J usage is TRBJ2-1; no definite D call. The CDR3 DNA reads TGCGCCAGCAGCTTGCCTCACGGAAATGAGCAGTTCTTC. It encodes CASSLPHGNEQFF.